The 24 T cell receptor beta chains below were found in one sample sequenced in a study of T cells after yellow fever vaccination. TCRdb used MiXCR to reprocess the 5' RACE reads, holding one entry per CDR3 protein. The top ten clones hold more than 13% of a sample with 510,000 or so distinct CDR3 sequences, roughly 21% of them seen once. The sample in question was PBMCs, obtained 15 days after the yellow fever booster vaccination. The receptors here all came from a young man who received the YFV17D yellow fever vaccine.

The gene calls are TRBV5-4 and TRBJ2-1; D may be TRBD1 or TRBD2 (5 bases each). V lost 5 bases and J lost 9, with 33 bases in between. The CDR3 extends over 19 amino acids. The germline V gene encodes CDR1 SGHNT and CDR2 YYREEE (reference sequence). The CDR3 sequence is CASRFRGWRAPSGLFEQFF. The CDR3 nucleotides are TGTGCCAGCAGGTTCCGGGGCTGGCGTGCTCCCTCCGGCCTTTTTGAGCAGTTCTTC.

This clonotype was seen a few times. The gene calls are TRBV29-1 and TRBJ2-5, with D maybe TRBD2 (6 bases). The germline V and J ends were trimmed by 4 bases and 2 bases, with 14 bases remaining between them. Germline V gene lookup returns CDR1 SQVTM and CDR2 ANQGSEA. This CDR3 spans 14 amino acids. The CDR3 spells CSVAQGSGQETQYF. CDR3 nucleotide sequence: TGCAGCGTTGCGCAAGGTAGCGGACAAGAGACCCAGTACTTC.

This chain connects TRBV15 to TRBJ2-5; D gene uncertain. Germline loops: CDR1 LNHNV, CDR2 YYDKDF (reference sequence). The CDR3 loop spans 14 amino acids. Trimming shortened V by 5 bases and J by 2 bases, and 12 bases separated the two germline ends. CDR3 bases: TGTGCCACCAGCCCCCCAGGATATCAAGAGACCCAGTACTTC. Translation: CATSPPGYQETQYF.

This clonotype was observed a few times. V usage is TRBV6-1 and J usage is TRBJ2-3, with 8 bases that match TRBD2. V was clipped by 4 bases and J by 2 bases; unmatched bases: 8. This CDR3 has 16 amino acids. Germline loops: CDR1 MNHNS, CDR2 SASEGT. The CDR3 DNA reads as TGTGCCAGCAGTGCCGGACTAGCAGCCTTCACAGATACGCAGTATTTT. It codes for CASSAGLAAFTDTQYF.

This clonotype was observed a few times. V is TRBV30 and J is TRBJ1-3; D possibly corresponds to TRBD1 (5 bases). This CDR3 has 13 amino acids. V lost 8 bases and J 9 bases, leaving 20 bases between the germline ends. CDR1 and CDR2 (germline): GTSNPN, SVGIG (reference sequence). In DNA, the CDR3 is TGTGCCGCGGCGACGGGACCCGTTGGCACCATATATTTT. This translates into CAAATGPVGTIYF.

The CDR3 DNA follows: TGTGCCAGCAGCCCAATAGGGAGGGAAGAGACCCAGTACTTC. Its translation is CASSPIGREETQYF. This chain links TRBV9 with TRBJ2-5, with 7 bases aligning to TRBD2. The germline V gene has CDR1 SGDLS and CDR2 YYNGEE. The length of the CDR3 is 14 residues. The V and J ends lost 4 bases and 3 bases, in that order; junction bases with no gene match: 6.

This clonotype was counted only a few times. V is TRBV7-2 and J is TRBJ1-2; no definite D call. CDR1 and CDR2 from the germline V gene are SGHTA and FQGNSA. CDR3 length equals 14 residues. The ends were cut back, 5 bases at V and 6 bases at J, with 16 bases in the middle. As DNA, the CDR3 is TGTGCCAGCAGCCATCCCCAGCGGCGTGATGGCTACACCTTC. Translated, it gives CASSHPQRRDGYTF.

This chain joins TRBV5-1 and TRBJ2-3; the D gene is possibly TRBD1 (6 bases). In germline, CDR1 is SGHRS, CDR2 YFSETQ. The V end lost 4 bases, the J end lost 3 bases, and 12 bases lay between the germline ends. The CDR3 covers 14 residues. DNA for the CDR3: TGCGCCAGCAGCCTGGACAGACCAACAGATACGCAGTATTTT. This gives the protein CASSLDRPTDTQYF.

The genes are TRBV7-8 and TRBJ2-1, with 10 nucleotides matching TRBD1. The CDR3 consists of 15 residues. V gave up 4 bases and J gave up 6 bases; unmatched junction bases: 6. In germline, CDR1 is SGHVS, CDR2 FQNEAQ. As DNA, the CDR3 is TGTGCCAGCAGCTGGGGACAGGGGTTCGCCAATGAGCAGTTCTTC. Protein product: CASSWGQGFANEQFF. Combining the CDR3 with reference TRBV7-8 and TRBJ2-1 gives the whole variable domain GAGVSQSPRYKVAKRGQDVALRCDPISGHVSLFWYQQALGQGPEFLTYFQNEAQLDKSGLPSDRFFAERPEGSVSTLKIQRTQQEDSAVYLCASSWGQGFANEQFFGPGTRLTVL.

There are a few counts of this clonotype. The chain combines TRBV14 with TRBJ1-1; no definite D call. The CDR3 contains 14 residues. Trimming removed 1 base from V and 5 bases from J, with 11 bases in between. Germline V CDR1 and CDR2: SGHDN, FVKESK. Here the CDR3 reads CASSQASFGTEAFF. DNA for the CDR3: TGTGCCAGCAGCCAAGCTTCGTTCGGGACTGAAGCTTTCTTT.

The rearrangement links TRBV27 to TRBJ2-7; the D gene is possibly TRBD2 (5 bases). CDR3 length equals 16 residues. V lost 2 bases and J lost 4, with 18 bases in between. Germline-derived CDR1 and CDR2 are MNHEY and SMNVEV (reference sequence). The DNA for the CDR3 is TGTGCCAGCAGTTTACGAAAAGAGGGCCTCGAGTACGAGCAGTACTTC. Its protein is CASSLRKEGLEYEQYF.

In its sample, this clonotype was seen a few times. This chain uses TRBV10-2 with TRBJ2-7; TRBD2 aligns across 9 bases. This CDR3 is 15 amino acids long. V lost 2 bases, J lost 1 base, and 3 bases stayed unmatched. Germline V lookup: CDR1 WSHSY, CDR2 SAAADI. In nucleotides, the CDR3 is TGCGCCAGCAGTGAGGGGCTAGCGGGGTCCTACGAGCAGTACTTC. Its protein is CASSEGLAGSYEQYF.

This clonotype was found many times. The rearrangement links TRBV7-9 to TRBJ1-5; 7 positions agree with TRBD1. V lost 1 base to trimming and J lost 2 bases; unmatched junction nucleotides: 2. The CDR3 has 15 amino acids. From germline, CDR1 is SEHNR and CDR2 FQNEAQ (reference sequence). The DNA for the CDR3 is TGTGCCAGCAGCTTAGGAGGACAGGGCAATCAGCCCCAGCATTTT. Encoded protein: CASSLGGQGNQPQHF.

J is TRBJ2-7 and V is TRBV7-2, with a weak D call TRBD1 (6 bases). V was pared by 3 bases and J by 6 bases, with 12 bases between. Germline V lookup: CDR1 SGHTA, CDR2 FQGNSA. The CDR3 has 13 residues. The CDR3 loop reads CASSLQGIGEQYF. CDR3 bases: TGTGCCAGCAGCTTGCAGGGGATAGGCGAGCAGTACTTC.

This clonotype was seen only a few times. CDR3 protein: CASSSRTGAKDNQPQHF. In DNA form, the CDR3 reads TGTGCCAGCAGTTCCCGGACAGGGGCGAAAGACAATCAGCCCCAGCATTTT. The rearrangement joins TRBV27 to TRBJ1-5, with 9 bases lining up with TRBD1. The germline CDR1 and CDR2 sequences are MNHEY and SMNVEV (reference sequence). Losses at the gene ends were 4 bases for V and 3 bases for J; bases not matched to a gene: 10. The length of the CDR3 is 17 residues.

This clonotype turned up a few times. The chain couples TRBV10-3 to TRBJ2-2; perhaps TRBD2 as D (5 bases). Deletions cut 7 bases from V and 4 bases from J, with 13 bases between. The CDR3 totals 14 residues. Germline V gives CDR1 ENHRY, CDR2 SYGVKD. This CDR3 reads CAINDGIGTGELFF. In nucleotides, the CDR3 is TGTGCCATCAATGACGGGATAGGCACCGGGGAGCTGTTTTTT.

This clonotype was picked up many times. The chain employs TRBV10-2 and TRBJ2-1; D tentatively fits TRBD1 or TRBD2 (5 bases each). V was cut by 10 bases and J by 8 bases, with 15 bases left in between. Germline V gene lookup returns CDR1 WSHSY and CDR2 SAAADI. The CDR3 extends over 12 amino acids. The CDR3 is CAKTGPWDEQFF. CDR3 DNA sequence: TGCGCCAAAACGGGACCCTGGGATGAGCAGTTCTTC.

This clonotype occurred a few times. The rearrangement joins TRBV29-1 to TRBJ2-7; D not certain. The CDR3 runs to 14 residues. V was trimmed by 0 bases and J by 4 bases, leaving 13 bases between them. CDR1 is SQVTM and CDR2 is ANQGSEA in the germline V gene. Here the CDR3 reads CSVEESARPYEQYF. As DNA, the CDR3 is TGCAGCGTTGAAGAGTCGGCGAGACCTTACGAGCAGTACTTC.

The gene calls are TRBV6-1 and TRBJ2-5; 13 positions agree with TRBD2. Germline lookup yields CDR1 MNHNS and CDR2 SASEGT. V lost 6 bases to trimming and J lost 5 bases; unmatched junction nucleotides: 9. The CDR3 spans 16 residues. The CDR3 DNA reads TGTGCCAGCAGCGTGGGACTAGCGGGATCGGGGGAGACCCAGTACTTC. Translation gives CASSVGLAGSGETQYF.

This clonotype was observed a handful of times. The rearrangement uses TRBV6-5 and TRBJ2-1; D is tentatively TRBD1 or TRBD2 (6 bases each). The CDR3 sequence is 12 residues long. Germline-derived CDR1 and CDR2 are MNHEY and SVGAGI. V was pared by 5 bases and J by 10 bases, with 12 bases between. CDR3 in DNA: TGTGCCAGCAGTGCGGGACATCAGGAGCAGTTCTTC. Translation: CASSAGHQEQFF.

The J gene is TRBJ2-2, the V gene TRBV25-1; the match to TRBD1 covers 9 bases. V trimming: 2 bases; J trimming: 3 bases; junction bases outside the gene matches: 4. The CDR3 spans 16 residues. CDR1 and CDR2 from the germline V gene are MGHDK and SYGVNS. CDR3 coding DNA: TGTGCCAGCAGTGAAGACAGGGGGGCCGACACCGGGGAGCTGTTTTTT. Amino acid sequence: CASSEDRGADTGELFF.

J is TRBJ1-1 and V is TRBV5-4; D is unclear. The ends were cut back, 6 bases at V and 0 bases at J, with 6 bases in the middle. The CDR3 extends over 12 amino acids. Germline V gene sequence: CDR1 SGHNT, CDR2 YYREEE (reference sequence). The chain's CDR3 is CASNQMNTEAFF. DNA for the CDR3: TGTGCCAGCAATCAGATGAACACTGAAGCTTTCTTT.

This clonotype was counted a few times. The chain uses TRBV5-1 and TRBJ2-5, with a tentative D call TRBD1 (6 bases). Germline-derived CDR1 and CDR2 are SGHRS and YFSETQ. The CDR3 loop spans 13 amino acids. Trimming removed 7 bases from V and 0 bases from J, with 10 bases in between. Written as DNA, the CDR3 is TGCGCCAGCCAGGGGCGGTACCAAGAGACCCAGTACTTC. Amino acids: CASQGRYQETQYF.

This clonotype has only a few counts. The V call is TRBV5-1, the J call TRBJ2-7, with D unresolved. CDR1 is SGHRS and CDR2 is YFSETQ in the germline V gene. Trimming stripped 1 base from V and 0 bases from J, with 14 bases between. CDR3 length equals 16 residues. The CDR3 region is CASSLLIPLSSYEQYF. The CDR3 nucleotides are TGCGCCAGCAGCTTGTTAATTCCTTTGAGCTCCTACGAGCAGTACTTC.